Shown below are 31 T cell receptor beta chains from a single sample sequenced in a study of blood T cells in healthy people across ages (dated by TCRdb to 2013 to 2016). Library preparation used 5' RACE. The sequencing machine was an Illumina HiSeq 2500. A second about 7 to 11 cycle PCR used a sample-barcoded 5' primer and a J-beta primer mix. The raw public reads went through TCRdb reprocessing: fastp at Q25, MiXCR clone calling, in-frame beta chains kept. Rows with a matching CDR3 protein are joined into one entry that keeps the most common DNA and genes. In this sample the table shows 800,000 or so distinct CDR3 sequences, 55% to 65% of which occur a single time. The leading ten clones occupy 28% of the sample. The sequencing sample was made of blood. The origin of the receptors is a man aged 25 to 40 in good health.

This chain joins TRBV6-5 and TRBJ2-3, with 10 bases lining up with TRBD2. The CDR3 sequence is 16 residues long. After removal of 2 bases from V and 3 bases from J, the junction contained 5 bases not matched to a gene. Germline values: CDR1 MNHEY, CDR2 SVGAGI. The CDR3 bases are TGTGCCAGCAGTTACCAAGCGGGGGGGCCAACAGATACGCAGTATTTT. Protein product: CASSYQAGGPTDTQYF.

This clonotype was recorded only once. The V call is TRBV9, the J call TRBJ1-5; tentatively, D is TRBD1 (6 bases). This CDR3 has 14 amino acids. Trimming removed 4 bases at V and 7 bases at J, with 15 bases between. The germline V gene encodes CDR1 SGDLS and CDR2 YYNGEE. Written as DNA, the CDR3 is TGTGCCAGCAGCAAACAGGGCGGGGGGCAGCCCCAGCATTTT. Translation: CASSKQGGGQPQHF.

On this clonotype itself: It may be a read error: a sequence one base away is much more abundant. The chain has TRBV4-3 and TRBJ2-1; D gene unclear. Germline CDR1 reads LGHNA; CDR2 reads YSLEER. V lost 0 bases to trimming and J lost 6 bases, with 18 bases between them. CDR3 length equals 17 residues. The chain's CDR3 is CASSQDPRHPSFNEQFF. In DNA, the CDR3 is TGCGCCAGCAGCCAAGATCCGAGACATCCTAGTTTCAATGAGCAGTTCTTC.

In its sample, this clonotype was seen a few times. The DNA for the CDR3 is TGCAGCGTTCTCCTAGCGGACTCCTACAATGAGCAGTTCTTC. Translated: CSVLLADSYNEQFF. V is TRBV29-1 and J is TRBJ2-1; 7 positions match TRBD2. The CDR3 spans 14 residues. Looked up from germline, CDR1 is SQVTM and CDR2 is ANQGSEA. J was trimmed by 0 bases and V by 5 bases; bases with no gene match: 4.

A few counts support this clonotype. CDR3 in amino acids: CASRGDRLPSYEQYF. CDR3 nucleotides: TGTGCCAGCAGGGGGGACAGGTTACCCTCCTACGAGCAGTACTTC. J is TRBJ2-7 and V is TRBV2, with 8 bases lining up with TRBD1. Germline-derived CDR1 and CDR2 are SNHLY and FYNNEI. The J segment lost 0 bases and the V segment lost 6 bases, leaving 7 bases of the junction unmatched. The length of the CDR3 is 15 residues.

The chain links TRBV9 to TRBJ2-5; no definite D call. The length of the CDR3 is 13 residues. Germline assignment: CDR1 SGDLS and CDR2 YYNGEE. V dropped 3 bases and J dropped 4 bases, with 10 bases sitting between them. CDR3 loop: CASSAGTRETQYF. As DNA, the CDR3 is TGTGCCAGCAGCGCCGGTACCAGAGAGACCCAGTACTTC.

This chain uses TRBV28 with TRBJ2-1; tentatively, D is TRBD1 (5 bases). The CDR3 consists of 14 residues. CDR1 and CDR2 (germline): MDHEN, SYDVKM. V was pared by 6 bases and J by 2 bases, with 11 bases between. Here the CDR3 reads CASRIDSAYNEQFF. CDR3 sequence (DNA): TGTGCCAGCAGGATCGACAGCGCCTACAATGAGCAGTTCTTC.

The chain uses TRBV12-3 or TRBV12-4 and TRBJ1-5; D not resolved. The CDR3 is 12 residues long. Trimming removed 8 bases at V and 3 bases at J, with 8 bases between. In DNA, the CDR3 is TGTGCCAGCCAAAAACCCAATCAGCCCCAGCATTTT. Amino acids: CASQKPNQPQHF.

This chain's CDR3 is CSARDIVWGGNEQYF. The CDR3 DNA sequence: TGCAGTGCTAGAGATATAGTATGGGGGGGCAATGAGCAGTACTTC. The chain uses TRBV20-1 and TRBJ2-1; perhaps TRBD2 as D (7 bases). TRBJ2-7 matches the DNA end more closely, so the J call is doubtful. The length of the CDR3 is 15 residues. The germline gives CDR1 DFQATT, CDR2 SNEGSKA (reference sequence).

V gene TRBV10-3 combines with J gene TRBJ2-7, with TRBD1 matching 7 bases. CDR3 length equals 13 residues. V dropped 6 bases and J dropped 2; count of bases not matched to a gene: 4. The germline CDR1 and CDR2 sequences are ENHRY and SYGVKD. The CDR3 protein is CAISPDRPYEQYF. The CDR3 DNA reads TGTGCCATCAGCCCGGACAGGCCCTACGAGCAGTACTTC.

This clonotype was recorded only once. The chain joins TRBV5-1 to TRBJ2-4; 10 bases are shared with TRBD1. Germline V gene lookup returns CDR1 SGHRS and CDR2 YFSETQ. With 0 bases clipped from V and 2 bases from J, the junction kept 5 bases outside the gene matches. This CDR3 has 17 amino acids. The chain's CDR3 is CASSLDDRGRTKNIQYF. The CDR3 nucleotides are TGCGCCAGCAGCTTGGATGACAGGGGGCGAACCAAAAACATTCAGTACTTC.

The CDR3 protein is CAISDGGGGRVYEQYF. DNA for the CDR3: TGTGCCATCAGTGACGGCGGTGGGGGCAGGGTCTACGAGCAGTACTTC. The rearrangement uses TRBV10-3 and TRBJ2-7; maybe TRBD1 (6 bases). This CDR3 contains 16 residues. V lost 3 bases, J lost 3 bases, and 18 bases lay in between. Germline assignment: CDR1 ENHRY and CDR2 SYGVKD.

This clonotype was observed a handful of times. The chain employs TRBV28 and TRBJ2-7, with TRBD1 matching over 7 bases. The J call may be in error: the DNA end matches TRBJ2-1 better. The CDR3 runs 13 residues. Germline CDR1 and CDR2: MDHEN and SYDVKM. The CDR3 loop is CASTLTGLNEQFF. DNA for the CDR3: TGTGCCAGCACCCTGACAGGGTTGAATGAGCAGTTCTTC.

This chain joins TRBV7-9 and TRBJ1-5, with a weak D call TRBD1 (5 bases). The CDR3 length is 17 residues. Trimming took off 3 bases at V and 0 bases at J, with 15 bases between the two ends. Germline CDR1 and CDR2: SEHNR and FQNEAQ (reference sequence). The DNA for the CDR3 is TGTGCCAGCAGCTTTGGTGGGACGGGTTATAGCAATCAGCCCCAGCATTTT. It encodes CASSFGGTGYSNQPQHF.

The gene calls are TRBV6-2 or TRBV6-3 and TRBJ2-3, with D perhaps being TRBD1 or TRBD2 (6 bases each). V was pared by 5 bases and J by 3 bases, with 18 bases between. CDR1 is MNHEY and CDR2 is SVGEGT in the germline V gene. The length of the CDR3 is 16 residues. The CDR3 loop reads CASSPLGGRGTDTQYF. In DNA, the CDR3 is TGTGCCAGCAGTCCCCTCGGGGGCCGGGGAACAGATACGCAGTATTTT.

The chain carries TRBV27 and TRBJ2-5, with 7 bases fitting TRBD1. Trimming took 0 bases from V and 1 from J; bases not matched to a gene: 2. The germline V gene has CDR1 MNHEY and CDR2 SMNVEV (reference sequence). The CDR3 is 15 amino acids. The CDR3 bases are TGTGCCAGCAGTTTATCACGGGACAGCCAAGAGACCCAGTACTTC. Its translation: CASSLSRDSQETQYF.

As DNA, the CDR3 is TGTGCCAGCAGCTCCCGCCCGAGGCCCCCCACAGATACGCAGTATTTT. It translates to CASSSRPRPPTDTQYF. The rearrangement joins TRBV13 to TRBJ2-3, with D unclear. From germline, CDR1 is PRHDT and CDR2 FYEKMQ (reference sequence). The CDR3 loop spans 16 amino acids. Trimming removed 4 bases from V and 2 bases from J, with 16 bases in between.

This clonotype was counted a few times. The chain employs TRBV25-1 and TRBJ2-5, with TRBD2 matching over 8 bases. This CDR3 has 15 residues. J gave up 8 bases and V 5 bases, and 13 bases lay outside the gene matches. Germline CDR1 MGHDK, CDR2 SYGVNS. In DNA, the CDR3 is TGTGCCAGCAGTTCCACAAGCGGGGGAGGGCAAACCCAGTACTTC. Its protein is CASSSTSGGGQTQYF.

This CDR3 reads CASSALGTGGEQYF. In nucleotides, the CDR3 is TGTGCCAGCAGCGCTTTAGGGACAGGGGGCGAGCAGTACTTC. V is TRBV9 and J is TRBJ2-1; 11 nucleotides agree with TRBD1. The end of the DNA aligns better with TRBJ2-7, so the J call may be wrong. This CDR3 contains 14 residues. CDR1 and CDR2 (germline): SGDLS, YYNGEE.

V and J are TRBV9 and TRBJ2-3; 7 bases match TRBD2. The CDR3 loop spans 18 amino acids. V lost 4 bases to trimming and J lost 2 bases; unmatched junction nucleotides: 16. CDR1 is SGDLS, CDR2 YYNGEE, per germline. The CDR3 protein is CASSSNVEASGNTDTQYF. CDR3 sequence (DNA): TGTGCCAGCAGCTCCAACGTTGAGGCTAGCGGAAACACAGATACGCAGTATTTT. Full variable domain (missing parts from reference TRBV9 and TRBJ2-3): DSGVTQTPKHLITATGQRVTLRCSPRSGDLSVYWYQQSLDQGLQFLIQYYNGEERAKGNILERFSAQQFPDLHSELNLSSLELGDSALYFCASSSNVEASGNTDTQYFGPGTRLTVL.

The chain is built from TRBV6-5 and TRBJ2-6, with D perhaps being TRBD1 or TRBD2 (5 bases each). CDR1 and CDR2 from the germline V gene are MNHEY and SVGAGI. This CDR3 spans 15 amino acids. The V end was cut by 8 bases, the J end by 1 base, with 12 bases between. Here the CDR3 DNA reads TGTGCCAGCTGGGGGTGGAATTCTGGGGCCAACGTCCTGACTTTC. It yields the protein CASWGWNSGANVLTF.

The chain combines TRBV13 with TRBJ2-5; no reliable D call. CDR1 and CDR2 (germline): PRHDT, FYEKMQ (reference sequence). The length of the CDR3 is 11 residues. V dropped 0 bases and J dropped 9 bases, with 5 bases sitting between them. The CDR3 here is CASSLGWAQYF. The CDR3 nucleotides read TGTGCCAGCAGCTTAGGGTGGGCCCAGTACTTC.

This rearrangement joins TRBV11-3 to TRBJ2-4; D is perhaps TRBD2 (6 bases). V was clipped by 2 bases and J by 8 bases, with 13 bases between them. CDR3 size: 14 residues. Germline loops: CDR1 SGHNT, CDR2 YENEEA. This CDR3 is CASSLYGGEDIQYF. The CDR3 DNA is TGTGCCAGCAGCTTATACGGAGGGGAGGACATTCAGTACTTC.

In its sample, this clonotype was seen a few times. V usage is TRBV29-1 and J usage is TRBJ2-5; weak D call: TRBD1 (5 bases). The length of the CDR3 is 13 residues. Germline assignment: CDR1 SQVTM and CDR2 ANQGSEA. V shed 3 bases and J shed 0 bases, with 8 bases lying between them. CDR3 sequence reads: CSVDSGNQETQYF. Written as DNA, the CDR3 is TGCAGCGTTGATTCAGGGAACCAAGAGACCCAGTACTTC.

The J gene is TRBJ2-7, the V gene TRBV28; tentatively, D is TRBD2 (7 bases). The germline V and J ends were trimmed by 4 bases and 3 bases, with 13 bases remaining between them. CDR1 is MDHEN and CDR2 is SYDVKM in the germline V gene. The CDR3 runs 14 residues. CDR3: CASSWGGPYYEQYF. The CDR3 bases are TGTGCCAGCAGTTGGGGGGGCCCCTACTACGAGCAGTACTTC.

Comment on this clonotype: A much larger clone sits a single nucleotide away, making a read error possible. The DNA of the CDR3 is TGTGTCAGCAGTAAAAACGACCAAGAGACCCAGTACTTC. Translating it yields CVSSKNDQETQYF. This chain joins TRBV12-3 or TRBV12-4 and TRBJ2-5; D is uncertain. This CDR3 is built from 13 residues.

V is TRBV4-2 and J is TRBJ2-4; tentatively, D is TRBD1 (6 bases). This CDR3 has 13 amino acids. Germline CDR1 reads LGHNA; CDR2 reads YNFKEQ. Trimming took 4 bases from V and 11 from J, leaving 15 bases between them. DNA for the CDR3: TGTGCCAGCAGCCCCGGCAGGGGCGATTTTCAGTACTTC. It codes for CASSPGRGDFQYF.

This clonotype was counted only a few times. The V call is TRBV5-6, the J call TRBJ1-1, with D unresolved. Germline values: CDR1 SGHDT, CDR2 YYEEEE. The length of the CDR3 is 14 residues. V lost 4 bases and J lost 5, with 15 bases in between. CDR3 nucleotide sequence: TGTGCCAGCAGCGCGGGCACCCGAGGGACTGAAGCTTTCTTT. This codes for CASSAGTRGTEAFF.

This clonotype has a single count. The chain carries TRBV10-3 and TRBJ2-5; 8 bases map to TRBD1. There are 14 residues in the CDR3. J was trimmed by 1 base and V by 6 bases; bases with no gene match: 4. Looked up from germline, CDR1 is ENHRY and CDR2 is SYGVKD. Here the CDR3 DNA reads TGTGCCATCAGCTTCGGACAGGGCCAAGAGACCCAGTACTTC. Encoded protein: CAISFGQGQETQYF.

V is TRBV28 and J is TRBJ2-3; D possibly corresponds to TRBD2 (9 bases). CDR3 size: 17 residues. V was trimmed by 4 bases and J by 5 bases, leaving 22 bases between them. Germline V lookup: CDR1 MDHEN, CDR2 SYDVKM. The CDR3 nucleotides are TGTGCCAGCAGTTCACCTTGGGACAGGCGGGAGGGAGATACGCAGTATTTT. Amino acids: CASSSPWDRREGDTQYF.

This chain connects TRBV4-2 to TRBJ2-4, with TRBD2 matching over 7 bases. After removal of 2 bases from V and 13 bases from J, the junction contained 11 bases not matched to a gene. CDR3 length: 14 residues. Germline V lookup: CDR1 LGHNA, CDR2 YNFKEQ. The chain's CDR3 is CASSQLGGNNEQYF. The CDR3 DNA reads TGTGCCAGCAGCCAACTGGGGGGGAACAATGAGCAGTACTTC.